One and the same sample provided the 23 T cell receptor beta chains below, sequenced in a study of cytomegalovirus exposure and HLA in healthy donors. In the PCR, 60 Vbeta and 13 Jbeta primers were used. Profiling relied on immunoSEQ multiplex PCR, and the TCRdb table lists in-frame clones only, not all of them. The repertoire consists of over 90,000 clones, with roughly 76% occurring once and the leading ten covering 3% to 4%. The sequencing input was PBMCs. The receptor source for this set is a middle-aged man in good health and CMV-seronegative.

J is TRBJ2-5 and V is TRBV7-8, with TRBD2 as a possible D gene (6 bases). Germline assignment: CDR1 SGHVS and CDR2 FQNEAQ. This CDR3 contains 14 residues. V lost 5 bases to trimming and J lost 5 bases, with 15 bases between them. CDR3 sequence: CASSPRDWGETQYF. CDR3 nucleotides: TGTGCCAGCAGCCCCCGGGACTGGGGGGAGACCCAGTACTTC.

The chain employs TRBV28 and TRBJ1-1; D not certain. The germline CDR1 and CDR2 sequences are MDHEN and SYDVKM. Trimming cost V 2 bases and J 8 bases, with 9 bases left between them. The CDR3 loop spans 12 amino acids. CDR3 nucleotide sequence: TGTGCCAGCAGTTTACCCGGGTTCGAAGCTTTCTTT. It specifies CASSLPGFEAFF.

J is TRBJ1-2 and V is TRBV5-5, with D possibly matching TRBD1 (6 bases). Per the germline V gene, CDR1 is SGHKS and CDR2 is YYEKEE (reference sequence). The CDR3 loop spans 16 amino acids. V was pared by 2 bases and J by 6 bases, with 20 bases between. The CDR3 DNA reads as TGTGCCAGCAGCTTAGCGTACCGACAGGAAGGGAATGGCTACACCTTC. Amino acids: CASSLAYRQEGNGYTF.

The chain joins TRBV27 to TRBJ1-6; a possible D gene is TRBD1 (6 bases). Germline CDR1 reads MNHEY; CDR2 reads SMNVEV (reference sequence). The CDR3 sequence is 14 residues long. V was pared by 1 base and J by 8 bases, with 9 bases between. CDR3 amino acids: CASSLLDRDSPLHF. The CDR3 region has the DNA TGTGCCAGCAGTTTATTGGACAGAGATTCACCCCTCCACTTT.

The chain couples TRBV19 to TRBJ1-5; D is unclear. With 5 bases removed from V and 6 bases from J, the gap between germline ends came to 8 bases. The CDR3 has 12 residues. The germline V gene has CDR1 LNHDA and CDR2 SQIVND (reference sequence). The CDR3 sequence is CASSLVSQPQHF. The CDR3 nucleotides read TGTGCCAGTAGTCTCGTTAGTCAGCCCCAGCATTTT.

This clone has just a few counts. The chain has TRBV7-7 and TRBJ2-5; TRBD2 matches at 7 bases. After removal of 1 base from V and 9 bases from J, the junction contained 5 bases not matched to a gene. The CDR3 spans 13 residues. The germline CDR1 and CDR2 sequences are SSHAT and FNYEAQ (reference sequence). The CDR3 reads CASSLESGVAQYF. In DNA, the CDR3 is TGTGCCAGCAGCTTAGAGAGCGGGGTTGCCCAGTACTTC.

The genes are TRBV5-1 and TRBJ2-3; TRBD1 matches at 7 bases. The V gene's germline CDR1 is SGHRS and CDR2 YFSETQ. This CDR3 contains 15 residues. J was trimmed by 5 bases and V by 2 bases; bases with no gene match: 8. The chain's CDR3 is CASSFTRDSEDTQYF. For the CDR3, the DNA is TGCGCCAGCAGCTTTACCCGGGACAGTGAAGATACGCAGTATTTT.

The chain has TRBV21-1 and TRBJ2-2; the table's D call of TRBD1 was not tested on the DNA. TRBV21-1 is reported as a pseudogene. The CDR3 has 16 amino acids. The CDR3: CASSPRGQSNPGELFF. The CDR3 DNA follows: TGTGCCAGCAGCCCTCGAGGACAATCGAACCCCGGGGAGCTGTTTTTT.

This chain connects TRBV25-1 to TRBJ2-1; possibly TRBD1 for D (6 bases). CDR1 and CDR2 from the germline V gene are MGHDK and SYGVNS. V gave up 8 bases and J gave up 8 bases, with 22 bases separating them. The CDR3 spans 15 residues. DNA of the CDR3: TGTGCCAGCTCCCTGAGGGCAGGGGTCAATGATGAGCAGTTCTTC. Its protein product is CASSLRAGVNDEQFF. The full variable domain, with the rest looked up from reference TRBV25-1 and TRBJ2-1, is EADIYQTPRYLVIGTGKKITLECSQTMGHDKMYWYQQDPGMELHLIHYSYGVNSTEKGDLSSESTVSRIRTEHFPLTLESARPSHTSQYLCASSLRAGVNDEQFFGPGTRLTVL.

The chain combines TRBV6-6 with TRBJ1-1, with a possible D match to TRBD1 (6 bases). The CDR3 covers 14 residues. Germline CDR1 reads MNHNY; CDR2 reads SVGAGI (reference sequence). Trimming pared 8 bases from V and 0 bases from J, leaving 13 bases between. CDR3 region: CASGGASMNTEAFF. In DNA, the CDR3 is TGTGCCAGCGGGGGGGCCTCAATGAACACTGAAGCTTTCTTT.

This rearrangement joins TRBV5-6 to TRBJ2-7; the D gene is possibly TRBD2 (5 bases). With 4 bases removed from V and 7 bases from J, the gap between germline ends came to 9 bases. CDR3 length: 11 residues. Germline V lookup: CDR1 SGHDT, CDR2 YYEEEE. The CDR3 DNA follows: TGTGCCAGCAGCCCGTCGGGGGAGCAGTACTTC. It codes for CASSPSGEQYF.

The V and J genes are TRBV6-1 and TRBJ1-1; maybe TRBD1 (5 bases). CDR1 is MNHNS, CDR2 SASEGT, per germline. The CDR3 loop spans 14 amino acids. V was trimmed by 1 base and J by 3 bases, leaving 9 bases between them. The CDR3 DNA follows: TGTGCCAGCAGTGAAGACAGGCTCGACACTGAAGCTTTCTTT. Its protein is CASSEDRLDTEAFF.

The J gene is TRBJ2-5, the V gene TRBV18, with 10 bases that match TRBD2. This CDR3 has 14 amino acids. Germline-derived CDR1 and CDR2 are KGHSH and LQKENI. The J segment lost 3 bases and the V segment lost 3 bases, leaving 1 base of the junction unmatched. CDR3 amino acids: CASSPLAGEETQYF. Written as DNA, the CDR3 is TGTGCCAGCTCACCTCTAGCGGGGGAAGAGACCCAGTACTTC.

The chain is built from TRBV18 and TRBJ2-3; 13 bases map to TRBD2. CDR3 length: 17 residues. The germline gives CDR1 KGHSH, CDR2 LQKENI. Trimming removed 2 bases from V and 1 base from J; junction bases left unmatched: 3. CDR3 nucleotide sequence: TGTGCCAGCTCACCATTGGGGACTAGCGGGGGCACAGATACGCAGTATTTT. Protein: CASSPLGTSGGTDTQYF.

The chain joins TRBV15 to TRBJ1-6, with D uncertain. V lost 8 bases and J lost 0, with 14 bases in between. CDR1 is LNHNV, CDR2 YYDKDF, per germline (reference sequence). The CDR3 contains 16 residues. CDR3 residues: CATSPGWGSYNSPLHF. CDR3 DNA: TGTGCCACCTCACCGGGGTGGGGCTCCTATAATTCACCCCTCCACTTT.

The CDR3 bases are TGCGCCAGCAGCCTGGAACCGGGACTAGCTGGGAATGAGCAGTTCTTC. It encodes CASSLEPGLAGNEQFF. V is TRBV5-1 and J is TRBJ2-1; 9 nucleotides line up with TRBD2. Trimming at V came to 4 bases and at J to 7 bases, leaving 12 bases not matched to a gene. Germline CDR1 and CDR2: SGHRS and YFSETQ. The CDR3 consists of 16 residues.

The chain has TRBV4-2 and TRBJ2-5; D is perhaps TRBD2 (7 bases). V lost 4 bases to trimming and J lost 5 bases, with 17 bases between them. CDR1 is LGHNA, CDR2 YNFKEQ, per germline. CDR3 length equals 15 residues. CDR3 in amino acids: CASSPLGGGEETQYF. In DNA form, the CDR3 reads TGTGCCAGCAGCCCCTTGGGAGGGGGGGAGGAGACCCAGTACTTC.

The V gene is TRBV5-6, the J gene TRBJ2-3; maybe TRBD1 (5 bases). Per the germline V gene, CDR1 is SGHDT and CDR2 is YYEEEE. The V end lost 1 base, the J end lost 4 bases, and 10 bases lay between the germline ends. The CDR3 totals 14 residues. CDR3 protein: CASSLHRWADTQYF. In nucleotides, the CDR3 is TGTGCCAGCAGCTTGCACAGGTGGGCAGATACGCAGTATTTT.

The chain recombines TRBV19 with TRBJ1-5, with a weak D call TRBD1 (5 bases). This CDR3 is 17 amino acids long. Trimming shortened V by 7 bases and J by 0 bases, and 19 bases separated the two germline ends. The germline V gene encodes CDR1 LNHDA and CDR2 SQIVND (reference sequence). DNA of the CDR3: TGTGCCAGTAACCCATATCGACAGAGTTATAGCAATCAGCCCCAGCATTTT. Translated, it gives CASNPYRQSYSNQPQHF.

The chain links TRBV20-1 to TRBJ2-1; 7 bases match TRBD2. CDR3 size: 10 residues. The germline V gene has CDR1 DFQATT and CDR2 SNEGSKA (reference sequence). DNA for the CDR3: TGCATGGGCGGGGGCAATGAGCAGTTCTTC. Its protein is CMGGGNEQFF.

This clone was detected only a few times. Given a far larger clone just one base away, this is likely a sequencing read error. The rearrangement joins TRBV4-1 to TRBJ2-5; no firm D call. V dropped 5 bases and J dropped 4 bases, with 11 bases sitting between them. Germline assignment: CDR1 MGHRA and CDR2 YSYEKL. The CDR3 extends over 13 amino acids. In nucleotides, the CDR3 is TGCGCCAGCAGCGCCGTGTGGGCAGAGACCCAGTACTTC. Amino acid sequence: CASSAVWAETQYF.

The chain employs TRBV2 and TRBJ2-7; the match to TRBD2 covers 7 bases. The CDR3 has 16 amino acids. Germline assignment: CDR1 SNHLY and CDR2 FYNNEI. Trimming cost V 2 bases and J 3 bases; bases outside gene matches: 10. CDR3 nucleotide sequence: TGTGCCAGCAGTGAAACCGGGACTACTTCGGACTACGAGCAGTACTTC. Protein sequence: CASSETGTTSDYEQYF.

The V and J genes are TRBV29-1 and TRBJ2-7, with D possibly matching TRBD1 (6 bases). The CDR3 is 12 residues long. With 7 bases removed from V and 3 bases from J, the gap between germline ends came to 13 bases. Germline CDR1 SQVTM, CDR2 ANQGSEA. CDR3 amino acids: CSAQQGDYEQYF. CDR3 bases: TGCAGCGCCCAACAGGGAGACTACGAGCAGTACTTC.